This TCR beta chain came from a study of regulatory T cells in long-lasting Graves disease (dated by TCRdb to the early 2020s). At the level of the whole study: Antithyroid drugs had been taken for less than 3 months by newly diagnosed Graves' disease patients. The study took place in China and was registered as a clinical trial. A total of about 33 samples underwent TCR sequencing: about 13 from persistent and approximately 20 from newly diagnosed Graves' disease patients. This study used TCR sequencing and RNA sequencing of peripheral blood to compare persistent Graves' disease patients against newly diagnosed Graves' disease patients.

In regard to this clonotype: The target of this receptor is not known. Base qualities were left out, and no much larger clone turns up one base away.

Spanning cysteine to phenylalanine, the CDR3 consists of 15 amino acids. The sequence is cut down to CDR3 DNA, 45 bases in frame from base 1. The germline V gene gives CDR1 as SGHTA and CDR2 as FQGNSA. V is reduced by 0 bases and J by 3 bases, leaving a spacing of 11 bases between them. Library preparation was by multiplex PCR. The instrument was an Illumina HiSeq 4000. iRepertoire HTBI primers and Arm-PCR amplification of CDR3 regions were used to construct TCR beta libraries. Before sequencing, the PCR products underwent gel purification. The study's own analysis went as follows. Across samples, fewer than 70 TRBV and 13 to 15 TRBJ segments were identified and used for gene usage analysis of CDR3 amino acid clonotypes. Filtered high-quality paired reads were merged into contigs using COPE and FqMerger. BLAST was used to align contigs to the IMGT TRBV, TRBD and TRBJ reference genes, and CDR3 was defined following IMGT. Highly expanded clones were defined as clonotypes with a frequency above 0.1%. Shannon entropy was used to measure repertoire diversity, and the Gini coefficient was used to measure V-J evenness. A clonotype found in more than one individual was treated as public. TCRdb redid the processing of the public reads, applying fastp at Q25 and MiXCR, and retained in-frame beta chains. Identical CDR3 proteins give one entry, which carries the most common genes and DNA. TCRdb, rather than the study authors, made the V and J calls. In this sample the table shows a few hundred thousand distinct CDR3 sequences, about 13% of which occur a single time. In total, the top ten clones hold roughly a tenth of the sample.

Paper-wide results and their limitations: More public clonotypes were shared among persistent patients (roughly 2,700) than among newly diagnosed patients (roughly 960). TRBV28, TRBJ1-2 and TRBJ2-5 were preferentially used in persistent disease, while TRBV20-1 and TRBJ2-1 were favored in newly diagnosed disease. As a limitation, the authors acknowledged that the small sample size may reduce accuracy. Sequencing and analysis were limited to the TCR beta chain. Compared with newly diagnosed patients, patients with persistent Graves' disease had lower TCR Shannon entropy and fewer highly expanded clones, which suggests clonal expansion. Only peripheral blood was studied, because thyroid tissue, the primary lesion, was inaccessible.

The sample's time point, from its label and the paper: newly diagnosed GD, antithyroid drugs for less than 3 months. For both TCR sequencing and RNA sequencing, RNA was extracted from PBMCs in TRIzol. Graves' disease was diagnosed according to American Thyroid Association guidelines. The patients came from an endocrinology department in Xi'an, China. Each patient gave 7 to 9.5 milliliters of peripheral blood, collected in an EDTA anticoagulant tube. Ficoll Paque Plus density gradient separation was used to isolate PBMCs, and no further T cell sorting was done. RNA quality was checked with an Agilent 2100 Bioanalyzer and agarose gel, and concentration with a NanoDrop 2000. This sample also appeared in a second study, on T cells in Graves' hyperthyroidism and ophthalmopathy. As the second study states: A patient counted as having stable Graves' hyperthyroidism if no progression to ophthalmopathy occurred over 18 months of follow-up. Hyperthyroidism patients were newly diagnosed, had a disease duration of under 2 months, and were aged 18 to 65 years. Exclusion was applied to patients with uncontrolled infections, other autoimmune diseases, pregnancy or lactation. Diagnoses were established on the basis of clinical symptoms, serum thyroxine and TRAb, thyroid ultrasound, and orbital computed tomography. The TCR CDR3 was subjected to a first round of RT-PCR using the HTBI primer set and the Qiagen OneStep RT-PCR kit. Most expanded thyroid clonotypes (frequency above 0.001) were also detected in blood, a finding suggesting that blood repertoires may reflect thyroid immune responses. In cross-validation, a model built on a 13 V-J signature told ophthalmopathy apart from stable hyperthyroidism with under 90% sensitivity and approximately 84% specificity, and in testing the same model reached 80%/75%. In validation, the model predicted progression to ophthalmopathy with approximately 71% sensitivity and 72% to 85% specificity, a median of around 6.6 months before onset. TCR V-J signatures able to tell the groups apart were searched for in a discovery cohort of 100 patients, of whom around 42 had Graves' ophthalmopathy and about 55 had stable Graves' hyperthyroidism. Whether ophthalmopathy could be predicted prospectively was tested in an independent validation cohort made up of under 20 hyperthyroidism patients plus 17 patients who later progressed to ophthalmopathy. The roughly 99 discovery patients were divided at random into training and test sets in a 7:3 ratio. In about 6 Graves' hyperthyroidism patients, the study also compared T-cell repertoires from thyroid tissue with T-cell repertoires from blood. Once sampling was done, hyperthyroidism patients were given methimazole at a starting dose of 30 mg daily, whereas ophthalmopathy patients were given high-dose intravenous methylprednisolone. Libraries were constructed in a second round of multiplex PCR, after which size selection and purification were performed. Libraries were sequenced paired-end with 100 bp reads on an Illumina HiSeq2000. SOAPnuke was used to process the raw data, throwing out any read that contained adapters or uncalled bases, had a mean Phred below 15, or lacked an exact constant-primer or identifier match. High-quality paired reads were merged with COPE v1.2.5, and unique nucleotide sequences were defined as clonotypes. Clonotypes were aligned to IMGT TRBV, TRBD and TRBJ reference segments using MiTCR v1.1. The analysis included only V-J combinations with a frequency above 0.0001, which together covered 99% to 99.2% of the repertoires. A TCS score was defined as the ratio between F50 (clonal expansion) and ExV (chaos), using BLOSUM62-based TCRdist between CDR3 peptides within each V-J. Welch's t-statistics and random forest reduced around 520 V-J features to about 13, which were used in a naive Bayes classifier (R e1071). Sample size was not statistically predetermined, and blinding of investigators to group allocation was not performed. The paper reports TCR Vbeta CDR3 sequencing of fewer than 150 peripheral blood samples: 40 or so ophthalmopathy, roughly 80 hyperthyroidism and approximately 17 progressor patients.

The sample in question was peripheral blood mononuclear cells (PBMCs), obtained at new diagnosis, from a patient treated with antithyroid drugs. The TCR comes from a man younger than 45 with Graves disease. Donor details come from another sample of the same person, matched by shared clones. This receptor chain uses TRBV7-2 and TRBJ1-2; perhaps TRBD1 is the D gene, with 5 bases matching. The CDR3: CASSLAWGLDYGYTF. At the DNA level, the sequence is TGTGCCAGCAGCTTAGCCTGGGGGTTGGACTATGGCTACACCTTC. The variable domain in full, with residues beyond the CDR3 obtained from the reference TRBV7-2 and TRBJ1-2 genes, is GAGVSQSPSNKVTEKGKDVELRCDPISGHTALYWYRQSLGQGLEFLIYFQGNSAPDKSGLPSDRFSAERTGGSVSTLTIQRTQQEDSAVYLCASSLAWGLDYGYTFGSGTRLTVV.